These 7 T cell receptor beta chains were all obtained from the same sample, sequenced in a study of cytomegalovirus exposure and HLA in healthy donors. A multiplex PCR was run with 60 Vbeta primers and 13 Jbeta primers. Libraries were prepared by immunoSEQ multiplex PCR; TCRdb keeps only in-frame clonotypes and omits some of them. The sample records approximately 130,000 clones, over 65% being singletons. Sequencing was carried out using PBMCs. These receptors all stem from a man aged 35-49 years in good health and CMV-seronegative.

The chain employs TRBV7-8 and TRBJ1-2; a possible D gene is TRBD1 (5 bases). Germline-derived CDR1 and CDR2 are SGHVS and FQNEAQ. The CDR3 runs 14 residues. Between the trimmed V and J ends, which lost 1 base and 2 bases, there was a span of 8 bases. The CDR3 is CASSLDGGNYGYTF. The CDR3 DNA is TGTGCCAGCAGCTTAGATGGGGGGAACTATGGCTACACCTTC.

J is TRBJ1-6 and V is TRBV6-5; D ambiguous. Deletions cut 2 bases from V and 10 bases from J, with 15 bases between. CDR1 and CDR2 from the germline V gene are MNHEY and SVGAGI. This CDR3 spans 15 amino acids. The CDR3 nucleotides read TGTGCCAGCAGTTACCAGGCCCCGGTGGGCTCACCCCTCCACTTT. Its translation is CASSYQAPVGSPLHF.

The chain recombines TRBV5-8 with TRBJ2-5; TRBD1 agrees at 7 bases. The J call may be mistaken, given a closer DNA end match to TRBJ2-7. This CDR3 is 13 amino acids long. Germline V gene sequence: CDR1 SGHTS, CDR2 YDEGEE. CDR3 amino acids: CAEEGQGAYEQYF. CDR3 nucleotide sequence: TGTGCAGAAGAGGGGCAGGGGGCCTACGAGCAGTACTTC.

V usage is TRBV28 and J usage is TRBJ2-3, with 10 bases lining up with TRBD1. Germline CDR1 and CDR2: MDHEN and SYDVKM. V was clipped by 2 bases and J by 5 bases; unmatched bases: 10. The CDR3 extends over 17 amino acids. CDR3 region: CASSLNVGTGALDTQYF. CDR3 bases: TGTGCCAGCAGTTTAAATGTAGGGACAGGGGCTCTAGATACGCAGTATTTT.

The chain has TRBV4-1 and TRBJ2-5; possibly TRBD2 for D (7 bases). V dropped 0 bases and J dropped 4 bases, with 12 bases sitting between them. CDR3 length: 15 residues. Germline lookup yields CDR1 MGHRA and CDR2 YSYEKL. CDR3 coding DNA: TGCGCCAGCAGCCAAGATGGGAGGGGGGGAGAGACCCAGTACTTC. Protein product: CASSQDGRGGETQYF.

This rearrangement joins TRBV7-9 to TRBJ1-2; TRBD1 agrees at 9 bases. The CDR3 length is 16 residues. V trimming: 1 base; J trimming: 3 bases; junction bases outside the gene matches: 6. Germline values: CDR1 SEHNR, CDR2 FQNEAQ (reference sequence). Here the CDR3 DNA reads TGTGCCAGCAGCTTAGTGGATACAGGGGGCTACTATGGCTACACCTTC. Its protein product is CASSLVDTGGYYGYTF. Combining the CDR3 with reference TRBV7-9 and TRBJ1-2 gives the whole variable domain DTGVSQNPRHKITKRGQNVTFRCDPISEHNRLYWYRQTLGQGPEFLTYFQNEAQLEKSRLLSDRFSAERPKGSFSTLEIQRTEQGDSAMYLCASSLVDTGGYYGYTFGSGTRLTVV.

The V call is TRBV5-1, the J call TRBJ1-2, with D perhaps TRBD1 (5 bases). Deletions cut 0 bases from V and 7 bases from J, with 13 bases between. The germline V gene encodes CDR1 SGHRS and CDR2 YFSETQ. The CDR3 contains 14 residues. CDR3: CASSLEQVSTGYTF. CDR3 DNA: TGCGCCAGCAGCTTGGAACAGGTATCAACTGGCTACACCTTC.